The 23 T cell receptor beta chains listed next were all sequenced from one sample in a study of pediatric ulcerative colitis. One to two pinch biopsies were taken from the rectum during colonoscopy. The protocol was immunoSEQ multiplex PCR, while the TCRdb copy is restricted to in-frame clones and leaves out a portion. The sample carries tens of thousands of clones, about three quarters recorded once. Sequences were obtained from gut tissue. These receptors all come from a boy between 5 and 17 years old with moderate ulcerative colitis.

The chain uses TRBV15 and TRBJ1-1, with D possibly TRBD1 on 5 matching bases. The V gene's germline CDR1 is LNHNV and CDR2 YYDKDF (reference sequence). This CDR3 is 16 amino acids long. V lost 0 bases and J 7 bases, leaving 18 bases between the germline ends. The CDR3 bases are TGTGCCACCAGCAGAGATTGGGTTTGGGGGGACGTTGAAGCTTTCTTT. It encodes CATSRDWVWGDVEAFF. The variable domain in full, with the rest retrieved from reference TRBV15 and TRBJ1-1, is DAMVIQNPRYQVTQFGKPVTLSCSQTLNHNVMYWYQQKSSQAPKLLFHYYDKDFNNEADTPDNFQSRRPNTSFCFLDIRSPGLGDTAMYLCATSRDWVWGDVEAFFGQGTRLTVV.

The chain joins TRBV4-1 to TRBJ2-7, with TRBD2 identical over 12 bases. Unmatched junction bases numbered 6, after V lost 6 bases and J lost 0 bases. Germline CDR1 MGHRA, CDR2 YSYEKL. The CDR3 is 16 amino acids. The DNA of the CDR3 is TGCGCCAGCAGGCCAGGACTAGCGGGATACTCCTACGAGCAGTACTTC. Translating gives CASRPGLAGYSYEQYF.

By sample fraction, this clone is medium-sized. The chain links TRBV7-6 to TRBJ2-7, with D perhaps matching TRBD2 (6 bases). The CDR3 has 16 amino acids. Trimming pared 4 bases from V and 1 base from J, leaving 17 bases between. CDR1 is SGHVS and CDR2 is FNYEAQ in the germline V gene. The CDR3: CASSSGWVSGSYEQYF. CDR3 in DNA: TGTGCCAGCAGCTCGGGTTGGGTTAGCGGTTCCTACGAGCAGTACTTC.

This chain links TRBV1 with TRBJ2-4; whether TRBD2, the table's D call, matches the DNA was not checked. TRBV1 is flagged as a pseudogene. CDR3 length: 15 amino acids. The CDR3: CTSSQLLEAKNIQYF. The CDR3 nucleotides read TGCACCAGCAGCCAGCTACTAGAGGCCAAAAACATTCAGTACTTC.

The V call is TRBV6-1, the J call TRBJ2-1, with 7 bases that match TRBD2. The germline V gene encodes CDR1 MNHNS and CDR2 SASEGT. V shed 2 bases, J shed 4 bases, and the junction held 5 bases outside the gene matches. The CDR3 runs to 15 residues. The CDR3 DNA sequence: TGTGCCAGCAGTGAACCCGGACTAGATTACAATGAGCAGTTCTTC. Amino acids: CASSEPGLDYNEQFF.

This chain connects TRBV18 to TRBJ2-7; 7 bases are a match to TRBD1. The ends lost 3 bases at V and 5 bases at J; junction bases unmatched: 10. CDR1 is KGHSH, CDR2 LQKENI, per germline. CDR3 length: 15 residues. The DNA for the CDR3 is TGTGCCAGCTCACCCCGACAGGGAGACACTCACGAGCAGTACTTC. It translates to CASSPRQGDTHEQYF.

The rearrangement links TRBV4-2 to TRBJ2-3; 7 positions agree with TRBD2. Per the germline V gene, CDR1 is LGHNA and CDR2 is YNFKEQ. This CDR3 is built from 15 residues. The ends lost 6 bases at V and 7 bases at J; junction bases unmatched: 13. CDR3 region: CASRASGDFMNTQYF. CDR3 nucleotide sequence: TGTGCCAGCAGAGCAAGCGGGGACTTCATGAATACGCAGTATTTT.

This rearrangement joins TRBV27 to TRBJ2-7, with 12 bases identical to TRBD2. Germline assignment: CDR1 MNHEY and CDR2 SMNVEV (reference sequence). V dropped 6 bases and J dropped 2; count of bases not matched to a gene: 2. The length of the CDR3 is 14 residues. The CDR3 region has the DNA TGTGCCAGCAGACTAGCGGGGGGAACCTACGAGCAGTACTTC. Its protein product is CASRLAGGTYEQYF.

This clone was detected once. The chain carries TRBV19 and TRBJ2-1, with D unresolved. Trimming stripped 3 bases from V and 3 bases from J, with 21 bases between. The CDR3 is 18 amino acids. Per germline, CDR1 LNHDA and CDR2 SQIVND (reference sequence). The CDR3, as DNA: TGTGCCAGTAGTATCGTGGGCTGGGCGGTGACGAACTACAATGAGCAGTTCTTC. Translation: CASSIVGWAVTNYNEQFF.

The chain has TRBV7-8 and TRBJ2-7; 8 bases agree with TRBD2. Germline V gene lookup returns CDR1 SGHVS and CDR2 FQNEAQ. The CDR3 consists of 14 residues. Trimming took 6 bases from V and 0 from J; bases not matched to a gene: 4. CDR3 in amino acids: CASRRSGNSYEQYF. The CDR3 DNA reads TGTGCCAGCAGACGTAGCGGGAACTCCTACGAGCAGTACTTC. Variable domain in full (rest from reference TRBV7-8 and TRBJ2-7): GAGVSQSPRYKVAKRGQDVALRCDPISGHVSLFWYQQALGQGPEFLTYFQNEAQLDKSGLPSDRFFAERPEGSVSTLKIQRTQQEDSAVYLCASRRSGNSYEQYFGPGTRLTVT.

The V and J genes are TRBV28 and TRBJ2-5, with TRBD2 matching over 9 bases. V gave up 8 bases and J gave up 5 bases; unmatched junction bases: 12. Germline lookup yields CDR1 MDHEN and CDR2 SYDVKM. There are 15 residues in the CDR3. CDR3: CASGGSGSWWETQYF. In nucleotides, the CDR3 is TGTGCCAGCGGGGGTAGCGGGAGTTGGTGGGAGACCCAGTACTTC.

The chain carries TRBV18 and TRBJ2-3, with a possible D match to TRBD2 (5 bases). V was pared by 1 base and J by 3 bases, with 11 bases between. From germline, CDR1 is KGHSH and CDR2 LQKENI. The CDR3 extends over 15 amino acids. DNA for the CDR3: TGTGCCAGCTCACCACTCGGAGGAGCGACAGATACGCAGTATTTT. Protein: CASSPLGGATDTQYF.

CDR3 DNA: TGTGCCAGCAGCTTAGGGTTCGGGGGCGATACGCAGTATTTT. Translating gives CASSLGFGGDTQYF. The chain uses TRBV7-6 and TRBJ2-3; TRBD1 or TRBD2 may be the D gene (6 bases each). CDR1 SGHVS and CDR2 FNYEAQ come from the germline V gene. CDR3 length: 14 amino acids. V was trimmed by 1 base and J by 6 bases, leaving 11 bases between them.

The V gene is TRBV6-5, the J gene TRBJ1-1, with 7 bases identical to TRBD1. Germline CDR1 and CDR2: MNHEY and SVGAGI. This CDR3 has 13 residues. The V gene end was trimmed by 4 bases and the J gene end by 4 bases; junction bases not matched to a gene: 3. The CDR3 reads CASSFQGGTEAFF. The CDR3, as DNA: TGTGCCAGCAGTTTCCAGGGGGGCACTGAAGCTTTCTTT.

CDR3 bases: TGTGCCAACCGAGGGGGGGACAGGGGCTATGGCTACACCTTC. Amino acids: CANRGGDRGYGYTF. J is TRBJ1-2 and V is TRBV6-6; 10 bases match TRBD1. The CDR3 runs to 14 residues. Germline CDR1 is MNHNY and CDR2 is SVGAGI (reference sequence). The V segment lost 10 bases and the J segment 4 bases; nucleotides outside the gene matches: 9.

This chain uses TRBV7-2 with TRBJ2-5, with TRBD2 as a possible D gene (7 bases). CDR3 length equals 18 residues. The germline V gene has CDR1 SGHTA and CDR2 FQGNSA. The ends were cut back, 1 base at V and 1 base at J, with 19 bases in the middle. The CDR3 is CASSLGIGGAWTQETQYF. The CDR3 DNA is TGTGCCAGCAGCTTAGGTATAGGGGGGGCATGGACCCAAGAGACCCAGTACTTC.

The chain uses TRBV6-6 and TRBJ1-4; maybe TRBD1 (6 bases). V was trimmed by 0 bases and J by 8 bases, leaving 7 bases between them. Germline values: CDR1 MNHNY, CDR2 SVGAGI (reference sequence). CDR3 length: 13 amino acids. The CDR3 is CASSYSGQEKLFF. DNA for the CDR3: TGTGCCAGCAGTTACTCCGGACAGGAAAAACTGTTTTTT.

The gene calls are TRBV10-3 and TRBJ2-7, with TRBD1 matching 8 bases. Per the germline V gene, CDR1 is ENHRY and CDR2 is SYGVKD. This CDR3 contains 12 residues. V trimming: 6 bases; J trimming: 5 bases; junction bases outside the gene matches: 3. The CDR3 spells CAISRTGNEQYF. DNA of the CDR3: TGTGCCATCAGCCGGACAGGGAACGAGCAGTACTTC.

The chain links TRBV5-1 to TRBJ2-3; D gene ambiguous. The CDR3 is made up of 11 amino acids. The V and J ends lost 5 bases and 5 bases respectively, with 6 bases between them. Germline values: CDR1 SGHRS, CDR2 YFSETQ. The CDR3 DNA reads TGCGCCAGCAGGGCCCAAGATACGCAGTATTTT. Protein product: CASRAQDTQYF.

The chain recombines TRBV28 with TRBJ2-7, with D possibly TRBD2 on 6 matching bases. Trimming removed 6 bases at V and 9 bases at J, with 12 bases between. The CDR3 length is 11 residues. CDR1 and CDR2 from the germline V gene are MDHEN and SYDVKM. The CDR3 nucleotides are TGTGCCAGCAGCCTGAGGAGGGGGCAGTACTTC. It translates to CASSLRRGQYF.

This chain uses TRBV28 with TRBJ1-1, with no clear D. This CDR3 comprises 12 residues. CDR1 is MDHEN and CDR2 is SYDVKM in the germline V gene. V was shortened by 6 bases and J by 0 bases, with 5 bases between the two germline ends. CDR3 sequence reads: CASSVLNTEAFF. The CDR3 bases are TGTGCCAGCAGCGTTTTGAACACTGAAGCTTTCTTT.

The rearrangement joins TRBV28 to TRBJ1-2; D possibly corresponds to TRBD1 (5 bases). V gave up 7 bases and J gave up 2 bases, with 14 bases separating them. This CDR3 is 14 amino acids long. The germline gives CDR1 MDHEN, CDR2 SYDVKM. The CDR3 loop is CASTQAGDNYGYTF. The CDR3, as DNA: TGTGCCAGCACCCAGGCCGGGGACAACTATGGCTACACCTTC.

V gene TRBV5-4 combines with J gene TRBJ1-6, with TRBD1 identical over 11 bases. J lost 8 bases, V lost 0 bases, and 7 bases had no gene match. Germline V lookup: CDR1 SGHNT, CDR2 YYREEE (reference sequence). The length of the CDR3 is 17 residues. The CDR3 sequence is CASSLALGQGADSPLHF. The CDR3 coding sequence is TGTGCCAGCAGCTTGGCCTTAGGACAGGGGGCAGATTCACCCCTCCACTTT.